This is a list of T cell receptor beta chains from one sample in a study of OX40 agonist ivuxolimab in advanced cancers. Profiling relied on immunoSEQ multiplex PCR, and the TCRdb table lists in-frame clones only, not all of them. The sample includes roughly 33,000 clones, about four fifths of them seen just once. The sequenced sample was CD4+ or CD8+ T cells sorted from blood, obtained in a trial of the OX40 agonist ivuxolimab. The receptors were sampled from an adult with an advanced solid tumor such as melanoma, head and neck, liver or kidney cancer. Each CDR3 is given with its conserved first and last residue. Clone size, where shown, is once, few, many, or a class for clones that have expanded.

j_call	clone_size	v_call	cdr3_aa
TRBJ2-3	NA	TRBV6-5	CASNSPGSILYF
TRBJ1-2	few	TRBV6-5	CASRIPGSRGYTF
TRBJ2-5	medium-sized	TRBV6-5	CASSSIPGGAETQYF
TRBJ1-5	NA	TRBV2	CASGRDAGRTNQPQHF
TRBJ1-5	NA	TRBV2	CASSGQASNQPQHF
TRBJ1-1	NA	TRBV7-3	CASSLGRQYTEAFF
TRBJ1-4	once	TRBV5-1	CASSLDLVNEKLFF
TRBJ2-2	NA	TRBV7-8	CASTQGSRTGELFF
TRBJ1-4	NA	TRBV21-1	CASSAILDRGKPNEKLFF
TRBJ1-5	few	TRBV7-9	CASSLWTGGVGNQPQHF
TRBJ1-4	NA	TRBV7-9	CASSLAHVRGTNEKLFF
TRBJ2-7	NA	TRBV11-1	CASSLDPDRYPYEQYF
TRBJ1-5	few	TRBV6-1	CASSEGGGDQPQHF
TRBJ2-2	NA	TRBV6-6	CASRATGLPNTGELFF
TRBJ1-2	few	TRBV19	CASSPQGLYGYTF
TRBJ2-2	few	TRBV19	CASNWAGGTSNTGELFF
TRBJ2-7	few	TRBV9	CASSVGYTHSYEQYF
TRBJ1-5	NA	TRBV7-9	CASSLFDWPQHF
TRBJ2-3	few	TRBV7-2	CASSFSWGTDTQYF
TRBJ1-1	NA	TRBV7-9	CASSWGGQGSTEAFF
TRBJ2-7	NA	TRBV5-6	CASSLSGDEQYF
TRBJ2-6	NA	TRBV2	CASRGQGWANVLTF
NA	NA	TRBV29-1	CSVDGTVNEQFF
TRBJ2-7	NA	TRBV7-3	CASSLRDSYEQYF